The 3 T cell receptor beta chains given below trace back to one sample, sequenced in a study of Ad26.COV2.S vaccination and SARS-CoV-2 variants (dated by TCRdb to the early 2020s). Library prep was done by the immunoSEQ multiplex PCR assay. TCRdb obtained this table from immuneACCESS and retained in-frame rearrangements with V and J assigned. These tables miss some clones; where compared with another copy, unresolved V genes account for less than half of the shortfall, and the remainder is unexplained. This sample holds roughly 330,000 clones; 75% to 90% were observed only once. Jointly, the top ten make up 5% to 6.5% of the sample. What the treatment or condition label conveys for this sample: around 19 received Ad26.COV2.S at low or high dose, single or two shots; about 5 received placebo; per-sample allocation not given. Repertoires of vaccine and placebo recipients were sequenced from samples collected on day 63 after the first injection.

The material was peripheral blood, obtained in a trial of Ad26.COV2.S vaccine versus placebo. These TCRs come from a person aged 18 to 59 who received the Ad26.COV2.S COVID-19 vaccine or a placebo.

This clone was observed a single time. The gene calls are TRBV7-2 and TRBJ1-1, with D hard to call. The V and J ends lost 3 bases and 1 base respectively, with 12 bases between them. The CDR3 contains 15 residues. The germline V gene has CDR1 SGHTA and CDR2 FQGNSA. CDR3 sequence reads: CASSFGVLRNTEAFF. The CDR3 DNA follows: TGTGCCAGCAGCTTCGGGGTGCTGAGGAACACTGAAGCTTTCTTT.

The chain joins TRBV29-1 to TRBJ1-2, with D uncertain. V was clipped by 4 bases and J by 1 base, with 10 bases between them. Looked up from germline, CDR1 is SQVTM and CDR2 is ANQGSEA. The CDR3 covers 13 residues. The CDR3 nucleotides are TGCAGCGTTGCCGTGGAACTTAACTATGGCTACACCTTC. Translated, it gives CSVAVELNYGYTF.

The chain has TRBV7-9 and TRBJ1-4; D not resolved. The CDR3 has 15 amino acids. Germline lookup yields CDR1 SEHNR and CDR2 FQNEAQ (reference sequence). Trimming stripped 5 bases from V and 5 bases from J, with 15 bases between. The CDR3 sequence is CASSPPGSLNEKLFF. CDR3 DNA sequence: TGTGCCAGCAGCCCCCCGGGCAGTTTAAATGAAAAACTGTTTTTT.